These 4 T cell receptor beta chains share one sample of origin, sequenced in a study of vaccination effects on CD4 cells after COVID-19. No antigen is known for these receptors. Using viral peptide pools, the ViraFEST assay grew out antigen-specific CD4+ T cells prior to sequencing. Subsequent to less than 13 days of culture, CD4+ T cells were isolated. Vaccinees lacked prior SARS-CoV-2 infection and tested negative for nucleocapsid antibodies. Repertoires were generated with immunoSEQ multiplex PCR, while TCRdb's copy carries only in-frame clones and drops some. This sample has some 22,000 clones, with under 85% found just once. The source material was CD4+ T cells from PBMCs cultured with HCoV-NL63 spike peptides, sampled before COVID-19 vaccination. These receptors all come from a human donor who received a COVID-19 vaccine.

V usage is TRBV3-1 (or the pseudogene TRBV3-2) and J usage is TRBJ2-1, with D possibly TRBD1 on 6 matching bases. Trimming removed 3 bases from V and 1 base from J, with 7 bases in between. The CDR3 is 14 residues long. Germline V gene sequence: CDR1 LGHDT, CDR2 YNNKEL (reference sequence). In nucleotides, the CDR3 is TGTGCCAGCAGCCACCAGGGGTCCTACAATGAGCAGTTCTTC. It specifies CASSHQGSYNEQFF.

The CDR3 sequence: CASSGLRSNYGYTF. CDR3 DNA: TGTGCCAGCAGTGGGCTCAGAAGTAACTATGGCTACACCTTC. J is TRBJ1-2 and V is TRBV6-4, with D unclear. Germline-derived CDR1 and CDR2 are MRHNA and SNTAGT. The ends were cut back, 4 bases at V and 1 base at J, with 10 bases in the middle. The CDR3 spans 14 residues.

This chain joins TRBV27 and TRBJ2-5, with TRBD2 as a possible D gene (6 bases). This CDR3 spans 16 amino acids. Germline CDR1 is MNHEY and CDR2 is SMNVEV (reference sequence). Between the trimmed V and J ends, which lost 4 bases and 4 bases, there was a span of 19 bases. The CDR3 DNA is TGTGCCAGCAGTTCCTACAGTCTCCGGCGGGGAGAGACCCAGTACTTC. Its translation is CASSSYSLRRGETQYF.

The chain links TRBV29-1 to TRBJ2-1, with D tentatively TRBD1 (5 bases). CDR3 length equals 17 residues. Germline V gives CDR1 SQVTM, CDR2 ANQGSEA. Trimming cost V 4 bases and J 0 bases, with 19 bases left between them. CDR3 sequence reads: CSVVPQGRASSYNEQFF. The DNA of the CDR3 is TGCAGCGTTGTCCCTCAGGGTCGGGCTAGCTCCTACAATGAGCAGTTCTTC.